These T cell receptor beta chains were read from a single sample in a study of post-analysis software for immune sequencing data. TCRdb analysed the PCR reads with MiXCR anew, one entry per CDR3 protein. The table records 740,000 or so distinct CDR3 sequences, roughly 58% of them present only once. Sequenced input: blood. These receptors were collected from a girl between 5 and 17 years old with multiple sclerosis. Both conserved end residues are part of each CDR3.

J gene | V gene | CDR3 protein
TRBJ1-5 | TRBV29-1 | CSVLWDTPNQPQHF
TRBJ2-7 | TRBV29-1 | CSVGRGLTYEQYF
TRBJ2-5 | TRBV29-1 | CSVAGLAGTQETQYF
TRBJ1-2 | TRBV29-1 | CSVLGGTGGYTF
TRBJ1-2 | TRBV6-5 | CASSYSSRRGGGYTF
TRBJ2-4 | TRBV20-1 | CSAIRARAKNIQYF
TRBJ2-7 | TRBV20-1 | CSAPTTEKSGSYEQYF
TRBJ2-1 | TRBV29-1 | CSVVDSGGTFF
TRBJ2-7 | TRBV4-1 | CASSQDGTSGRSYEQYF
TRBJ2-5 | TRBV9 | CASTGTSGGPQETQYF
TRBJ1-2 | TRBV6-6 | CASSQPGTGRMDGYTF
TRBJ1-5 | TRBV20-1 | CSARDPGSQPQHF
TRBJ1-2 | TRBV3-1 | CASSQDLGDRDDYGYTF
TRBJ2-3 | TRBV20-1 | CSALPGHSTDTQYF
TRBJ2-7 | TRBV27 | CASSLSAGTGVYEQYF
TRBJ2-7 | TRBV6-5 | CASYQGFSYEQYF
TRBJ2-7 | TRBV10-3 | CAASGSGATYEQYF
TRBJ1-2 | TRBV29-1 | CSVDGASSSMGGYTF
TRBJ1-2 | TRBV9 | CASSPGVWEQTSSNYGYTF
TRBJ1-1 | TRBV10-2 | CASSEYSRGEAFF
TRBJ2-2 | TRBV7-8 | CASSPGQPMNTGELFF
TRBJ2-1 | TRBV4-1 | CASSQDSANEQFF
TRBJ2-7 | TRBV6-5 | CASSYSWTVNYEQYF
TRBJ1-1 | TRBV5-1 | CASSSHRVGYTEAFF
TRBJ2-5 | TRBV20-1 | CSAPTRLANYQETQYF
TRBJ2-7 | TRBV27 | CASSFYGDEPYEQYF
TRBJ2-3 | TRBV5-1 | CASKTLSSGGYTDTQYF
TRBJ1-2 | TRBV18 | CASSPGTGHRGYTF
TRBJ1-2 | TRBV2 | CASTRPRGGTTSNYGYTF
TRBJ1-2 | TRBV7-6 | CASSSVTGGNYGYTF
TRBJ2-5 | TRBV3-1 | CASSQDLGEAWEQYF
TRBJ2-3 | TRBV2 | CASRRRGYTDTQYF
TRBJ1-6 | TRBV4-2 | CASSQVNLGAESSPLHF
TRBJ2-5 | TRBV7-2 | CASSFMLAGGQETQYF
TRBJ2-1 | TRBV5-1 | CASRESGNEQFF
TRBJ2-1 | TRBV29-1 | CSGVGTGGPYNEQFF
TRBJ2-7 | TRBV29-1 | CSVKDRVAEQYF
TRBJ2-7 | TRBV20-1 | CSASLTSSNYNEQYF
TRBJ2-6 | TRBV7-3 | CASSLTRPSQANVLTF
TRBJ2-3 | TRBV20-1 | CSASGGTSGGVTDTQYF
TRBJ2-5 | TRBV4-1 | CASSQELGRRETQYF
TRBJ2-1 | TRBV4-1 | CASSQTSGAERSYNEQFF
TRBJ2-4 | TRBV20-1 | CSVAGTAKNIQYF
- | TRBV9 | CASSVKSQSEQYF